The clone carrying this T cell receptor (beta chain) was observed a few times. What it recognizes is unknown. This sample stems from a study of beta chain features in type 1 diabetes. Study-wide background: All samples combined gave under 110,000,000 sorted cells for examination. General study findings and limits: Shortening that was moderate but significant affected the TCRB CDR3s of Type 1 diabetes patients in all four CD4+ subsets.

A CD45RO/CCR7/CD25/CD127/CD95/CD27 panel sorted naive, central memory, regulatory and stem cell-like memory CD4+ cells. Sequencing targeted expressed TCRB transcripts, as all isolated RNA had been reverse transcribed. Data came from immunoSEQ multiplex PCR; TCRdb stores just in-frame clones and leaves some out. The sample shows hundreds of thousands of clones, under 20% of them seen only once. The germline CDR1 and CDR2 sequences are SGHTA and FQGNSA. V dropped 5 bases and J dropped 1 base, with 15 bases sitting between them. The CDR3 contains 16 residues. Sequences were obtained from naive CD4+ T cells from blood. This chain uses TRBV7-2 with TRBJ2-1; perhaps D is TRBD1 or TRBD2 (6 bases each). The receptor comes from a woman aged 18-29 years in good health. The DNA for the CDR3 is TGTGCCAGCAGCCCTGGGGGCGGGATATCCTACAATGAGCAGTTCTTC. It is translated as CASSPGGGISYNEQFF.